This T cell receptor (beta chain) was identified during a study of shared clonotypes between healthy human individuals. Assay used: immunoSEQ multiplex PCR; TCRdb lists only in-frame clones, some missing. The table includes over 95,000 clones, under 70% detected once. The ends were cut back, 4 bases at V and 5 bases at J, with 12 bases in the middle. The germline gives CDR1 MNHEY, CDR2 SMNVEV (reference sequence). There are 13 residues in the CDR3. The genes are TRBV27 and TRBJ2-7, with D unresolved. The material sequenced was memory CD8+ T cells sorted from blood. Subset described: CD45RO+ cells pooled with CCR7-negative TemRA cells. This TCR was sampled from a woman aged 30 to 39 in good health. CDR3 nucleotides: TGTGCCAGCAGTTCCTCGGGCACGAACGAGCAGTACTTC. Translated: CASSSSGTNEQYF.